These 8 T cell receptor beta chains share one sample of origin, sequenced in a study of T and B cells in COVID-19 patients. BIOMED2 TRB-A/B primer pools were used in multiplex TRB PCR. Via MiXCR, TCRdb re-called the multiplex PCR reads, giving one row per CDR3 protein. The data hold around 13,000 distinct CDR3 sequences, with 25% observed a single time. Blood genomic DNA input for TRB amplification was 250-500 ng. What was sequenced was blood. The source of these receptors is a human donor who had recovered from COVID-19.

The chain recombines TRBV28 with TRBJ1-2, with D unresolved. The CDR3 totals 13 residues. Germline V gene data show CDR1 as MDHEN and CDR2 as SYDVKM. Between the trimmed V and J ends, which lost 4 bases and 4 bases, there was a span of 10 bases. CDR3 amino acids: CASSSGRSYGYTF. The CDR3 DNA reads as TGTGCCAGCAGTTCTGGGAGAAGCTATGGCTACACCTTC.

This clonotype was found many times. The V and J genes are TRBV19 and TRBJ1-5, with 9 bases that match TRBD1. The CDR3 sequence is 16 residues long. Germline V gene data show CDR1 as LNHDA and CDR2 as SQIVND (reference sequence). V trimming: 5 bases; J trimming: 4 bases; junction bases outside the gene matches: 9. CDR3 loop: CASSSLGQGGNQPQHF. CDR3 sequence (DNA): TGTGCCAGTAGTTCCCTGGGACAGGGTGGTAATCAGCCCCAGCATTTT.

Many counts were recorded for this clonotype. This chain joins TRBV5-4 and TRBJ2-3; TRBD2 might be the D (5 bases). Germline values: CDR1 SGHNT, CDR2 YYREEE (reference sequence). The CDR3 is 14 amino acids. The V end lost 1 base, the J end lost 4 bases, and 10 bases lay between the germline ends. The CDR3 here is CASSLITGADTQYF. The DNA of the CDR3 is TGTGCCAGCAGCTTGATCACCGGGGCAGATACGCAGTATTTT.

Ten or more counts support this clonotype. V gene TRBV6-6 combines with J gene TRBJ2-5, with D uncertain. Per germline, CDR1 MNHNY and CDR2 SVGAGI (reference sequence). The CDR3 is 13 residues long. V gave up 2 bases and J gave up 1 base, with 5 bases separating them. CDR3 amino acids: CASSYPPQETQYF. DNA of the CDR3: TGTGCCAGCAGTTACCCGCCCCAAGAGACCCAGTACTTC.

This clonotype came up a few times. V is TRBV6-1 and J is TRBJ1-4; no reliable D call. This CDR3 region has 15 residues. Trimming pared 6 bases from V and 6 bases from J, leaving 17 bases between. Germline V lookup: CDR1 MNHNS, CDR2 SASEGT. The CDR3 is CASSLGAGSDEKLFF. CDR3 sequence (DNA): TGTGCCAGCAGCCTAGGAGCTGGGAGTGATGAAAAACTGTTTTTT.

The gene calls are TRBV6-2 or TRBV6-3 and TRBJ1-2; possibly TRBD1 for D (5 bases). The CDR3 totals 12 residues. CDR1 and CDR2 from the germline V gene are MNHEY and SVGEGT. V lost 6 bases to trimming and J lost 5 bases, with 10 bases between them. CDR3 DNA: TGTGCCAGCAGCCTTAGGGGTTATGGCTACACCTTC. Translation: CASSLRGYGYTF.

The chain uses TRBV14 and TRBJ2-2, with TRBD2 matching 9 bases. CDR3 length equals 16 residues. Germline values: CDR1 SGHDN, CDR2 FVKESK. The V segment lost 3 bases and the J segment 5 bases; nucleotides outside the gene matches: 7. The CDR3 is CASSQGLAGRTGELFF. The CDR3 DNA sequence: TGTGCCAGCAGCCAGGGCCTAGCGGGACGAACCGGGGAGCTGTTTTTT.

This clonotype was seen repeatedly, ten times or more. V usage is TRBV5-4 and J usage is TRBJ2-5, with TRBD1 matching over 9 bases. The CDR3 has 13 residues. Germline lookup yields CDR1 SGHNT and CDR2 YYREEE (reference sequence). The J segment lost 5 bases and the V segment lost 2 bases, leaving 1 base of the junction unmatched. The CDR3 nucleotides are TGTGCCAGCAGCTTCGACAGGGGGGAGACCCAGTACTTC. Protein sequence: CASSFDRGETQYF.